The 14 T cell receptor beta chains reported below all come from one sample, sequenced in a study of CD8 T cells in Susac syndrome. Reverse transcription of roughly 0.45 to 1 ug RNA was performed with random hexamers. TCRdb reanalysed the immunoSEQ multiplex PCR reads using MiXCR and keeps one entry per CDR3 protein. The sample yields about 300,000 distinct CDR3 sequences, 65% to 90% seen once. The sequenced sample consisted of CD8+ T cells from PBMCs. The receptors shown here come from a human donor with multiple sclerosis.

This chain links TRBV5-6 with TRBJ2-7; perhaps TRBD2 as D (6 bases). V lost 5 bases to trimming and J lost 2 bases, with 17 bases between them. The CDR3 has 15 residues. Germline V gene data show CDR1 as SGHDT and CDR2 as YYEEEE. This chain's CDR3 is CASSLQGLNTYEQYF. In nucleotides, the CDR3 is TGTGCCAGCAGTCTCCAAGGACTAAACACCTACGAGCAGTACTTC.

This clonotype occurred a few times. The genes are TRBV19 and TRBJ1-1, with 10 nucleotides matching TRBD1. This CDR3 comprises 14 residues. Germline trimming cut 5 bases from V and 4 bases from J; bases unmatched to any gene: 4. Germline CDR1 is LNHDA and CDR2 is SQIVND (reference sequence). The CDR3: CASSSWTGGTEAFF. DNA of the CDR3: TGTGCCAGTAGTTCCTGGACAGGGGGCACTGAAGCTTTCTTT.

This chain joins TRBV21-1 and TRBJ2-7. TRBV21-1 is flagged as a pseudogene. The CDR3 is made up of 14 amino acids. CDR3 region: CASNPMGISYEQYF. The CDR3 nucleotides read TGTGCCAGCAACCCCATGGGCATCTCCTACGAGCAGTACTTC.

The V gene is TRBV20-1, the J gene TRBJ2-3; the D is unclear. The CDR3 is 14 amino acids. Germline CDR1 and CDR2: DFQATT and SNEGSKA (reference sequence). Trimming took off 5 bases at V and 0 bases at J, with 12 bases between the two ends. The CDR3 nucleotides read TGCAGTGCTGAGGACCAGACGAGCACAGATACGCAGTATTTT. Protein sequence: CSAEDQTSTDTQYF.

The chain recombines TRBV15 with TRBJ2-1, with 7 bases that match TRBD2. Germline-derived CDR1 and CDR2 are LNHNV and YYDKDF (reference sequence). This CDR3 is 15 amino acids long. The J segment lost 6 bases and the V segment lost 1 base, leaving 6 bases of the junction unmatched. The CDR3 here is CATSRVRERGNEQFF. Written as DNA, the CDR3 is TGTGCCACCAGCAGAGTGCGGGAGAGGGGCAATGAGCAGTTCTTC. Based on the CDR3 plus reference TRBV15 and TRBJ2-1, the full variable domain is DAMVIQNPRYQVTQFGKPVTLSCSQTLNHNVMYWYQQKSSQAPKLLFHYYDKDFNNEADTPDNFQSRRPNTSFCFLDIRSPGLGDTAMYLCATSRVRERGNEQFFGPGTRLTVL.

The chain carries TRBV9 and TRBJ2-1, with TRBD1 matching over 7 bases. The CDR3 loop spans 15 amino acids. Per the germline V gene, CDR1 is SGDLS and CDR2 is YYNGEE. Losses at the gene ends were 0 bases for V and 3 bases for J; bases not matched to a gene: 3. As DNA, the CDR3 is TGTGCCAGCAGCGTAGTGGGACAGATCTACAATGAGCAGTTCTTC. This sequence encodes CASSVVGQIYNEQFF.

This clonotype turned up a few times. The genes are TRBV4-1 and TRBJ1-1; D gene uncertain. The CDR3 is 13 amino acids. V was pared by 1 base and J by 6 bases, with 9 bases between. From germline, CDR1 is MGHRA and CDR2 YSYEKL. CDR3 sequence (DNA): TGCGCCAGCAGCCAAGGGATTGCAGCTGAAGCTTTCTTT. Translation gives CASSQGIAAEAFF.

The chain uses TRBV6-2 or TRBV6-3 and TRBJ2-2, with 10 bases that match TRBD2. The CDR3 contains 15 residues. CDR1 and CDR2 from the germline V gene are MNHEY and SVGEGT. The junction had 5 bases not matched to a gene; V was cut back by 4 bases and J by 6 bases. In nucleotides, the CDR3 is TGTGCCAGCAGTTCCCTCAGCGGGAGGGCCGGGGAGCTGTTTTTT. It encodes CASSSLSGRAGELFF.

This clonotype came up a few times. The CDR3 DNA reads as TGTGCCAGCAGCTTGGAGGCTAGCGGCTCCTACGAGCAGTACTTC. This encodes CASSLEASGSYEQYF. V is TRBV5-4 and J is TRBJ2-7, with 7 bases aligning to TRBD2. The germline gives CDR1 SGHNT, CDR2 YYREEE (reference sequence). The CDR3 is 15 amino acids. V was clipped by 0 bases and J by 0 bases; unmatched bases: 3.

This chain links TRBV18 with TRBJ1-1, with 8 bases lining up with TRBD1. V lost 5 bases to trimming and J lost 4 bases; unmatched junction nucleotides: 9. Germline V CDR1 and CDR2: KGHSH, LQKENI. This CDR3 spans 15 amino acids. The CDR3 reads CASSVPGQVTTEAFF. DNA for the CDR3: TGTGCCAGCTCAGTTCCGGGACAGGTCACCACTGAAGCTTTCTTT.

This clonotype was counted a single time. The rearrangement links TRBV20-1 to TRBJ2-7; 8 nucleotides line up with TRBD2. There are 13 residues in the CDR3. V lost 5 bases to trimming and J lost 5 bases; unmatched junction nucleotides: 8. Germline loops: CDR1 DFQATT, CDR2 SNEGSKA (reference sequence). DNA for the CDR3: TGCAGTGCTCCCGGATTAGCGGGAAACGAGCAGTACTTC. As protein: CSAPGLAGNEQYF.

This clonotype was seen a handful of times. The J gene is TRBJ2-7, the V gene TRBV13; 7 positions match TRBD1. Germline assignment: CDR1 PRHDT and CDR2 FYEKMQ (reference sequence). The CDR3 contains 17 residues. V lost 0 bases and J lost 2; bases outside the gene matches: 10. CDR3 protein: CASSLGLGDSETYEQYF. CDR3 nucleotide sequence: TGTGCCAGCAGCTTAGGCCTCGGGGACAGCGAGACCTACGAGCAGTACTTC.

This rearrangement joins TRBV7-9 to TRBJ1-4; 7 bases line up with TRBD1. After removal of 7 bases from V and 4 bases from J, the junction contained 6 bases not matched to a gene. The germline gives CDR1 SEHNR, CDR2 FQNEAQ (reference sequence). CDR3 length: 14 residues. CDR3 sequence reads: CASTLGQSNEKLFF. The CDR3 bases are TGTGCCAGCACCTTGGGACAGAGTAATGAAAAACTGTTTTTT.

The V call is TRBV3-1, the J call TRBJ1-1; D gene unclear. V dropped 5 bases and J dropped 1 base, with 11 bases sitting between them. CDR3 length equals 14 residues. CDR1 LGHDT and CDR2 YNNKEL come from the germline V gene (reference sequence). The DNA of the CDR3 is TGTGCCAGCAGCTACCAGGATAAGAACACTGAAGCTTTCTTT. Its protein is CASSYQDKNTEAFF. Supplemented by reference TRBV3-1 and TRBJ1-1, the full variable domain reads DTAVSQTPKYLVTQMGNDKSIKCEQNLGHDTMYWYKQDSKKFLKIMFSYNNKELIINETVPNRFSPKSPDKAHLNLHINSLELGDSAVYFCASSYQDKNTEAFFGQGTRLTVV.